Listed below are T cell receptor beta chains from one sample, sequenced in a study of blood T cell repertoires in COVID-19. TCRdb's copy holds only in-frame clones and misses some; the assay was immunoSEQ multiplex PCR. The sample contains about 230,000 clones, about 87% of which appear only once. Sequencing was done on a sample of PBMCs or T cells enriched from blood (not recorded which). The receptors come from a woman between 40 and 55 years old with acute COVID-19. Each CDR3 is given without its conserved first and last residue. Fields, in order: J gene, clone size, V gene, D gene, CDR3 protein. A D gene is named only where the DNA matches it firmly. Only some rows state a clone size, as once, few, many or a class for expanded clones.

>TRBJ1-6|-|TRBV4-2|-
ASSLNRESSPLH
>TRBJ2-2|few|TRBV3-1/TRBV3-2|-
ASSPFWNTGELF
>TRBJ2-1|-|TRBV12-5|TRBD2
ASGPSASGRAKYNEQF
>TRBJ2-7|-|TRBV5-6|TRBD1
ASNRDRVYEQY
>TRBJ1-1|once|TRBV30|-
AWREAVNTEAF
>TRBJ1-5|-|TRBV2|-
ASSERGSDNQPQH
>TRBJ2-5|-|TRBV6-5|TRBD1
ASSYRQGAFQETQY
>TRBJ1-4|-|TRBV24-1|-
ATSAAGSTLEKLF
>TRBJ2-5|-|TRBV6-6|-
ASSTSGGGETQY
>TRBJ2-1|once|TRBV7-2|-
ASSHSGWPDNEQF
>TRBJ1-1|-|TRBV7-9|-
ASSSGLGGTEAF
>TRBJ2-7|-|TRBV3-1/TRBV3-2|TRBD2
ASSHILGGAY
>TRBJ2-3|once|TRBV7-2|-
ASSRAMGLSTDTQY
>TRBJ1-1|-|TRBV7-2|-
ASSQQGNTEAF
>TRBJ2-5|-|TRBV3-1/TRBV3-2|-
ASSQRGMIKTQY
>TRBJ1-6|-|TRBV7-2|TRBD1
ASSLRDRGSNSPLH
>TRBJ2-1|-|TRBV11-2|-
ASSLGYLDNEQF
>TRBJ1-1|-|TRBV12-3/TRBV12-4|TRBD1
ASTGVRNTEAF
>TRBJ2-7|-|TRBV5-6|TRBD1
ASSPRQGTYEQY
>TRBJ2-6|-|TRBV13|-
ASSLGRSGANVLT
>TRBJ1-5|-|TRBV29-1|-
SVDQGEVRPQH
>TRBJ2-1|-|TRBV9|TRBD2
ASSVDPAGGWNEQF
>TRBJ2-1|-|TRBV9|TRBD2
ASSVAPLAGGHNEQF
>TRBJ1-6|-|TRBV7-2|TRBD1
ASSSGQGASPLH
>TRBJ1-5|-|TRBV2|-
ASSGDQPQH
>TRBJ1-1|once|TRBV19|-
ASRLQGSNTEAF
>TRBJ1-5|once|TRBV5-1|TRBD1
ASSLGTGEQPQH
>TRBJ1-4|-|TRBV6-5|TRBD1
ASSSVGTAGGKLF
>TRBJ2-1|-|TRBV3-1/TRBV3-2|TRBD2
ASSQEGTSGTSEQF
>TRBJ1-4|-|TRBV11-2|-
ASSSRGSTNEKLF
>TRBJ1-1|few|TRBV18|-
ASSLREEGTEAF
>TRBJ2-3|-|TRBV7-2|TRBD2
ASSLLAGGRGNTQY
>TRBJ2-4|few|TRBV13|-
ASSSYTKNIQY
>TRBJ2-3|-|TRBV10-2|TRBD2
ASSETSGVSTDTQY
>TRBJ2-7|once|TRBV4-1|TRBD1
ASSPDRGQYEQY
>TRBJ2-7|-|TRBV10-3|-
AISDAGYEQY
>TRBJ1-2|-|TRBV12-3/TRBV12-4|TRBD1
ASSTGGAYGYT
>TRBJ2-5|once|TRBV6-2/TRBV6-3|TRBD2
ASSWDYKETQY
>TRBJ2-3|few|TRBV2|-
ASRISLSTDTQY
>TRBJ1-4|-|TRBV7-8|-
ASSPQDRKLF
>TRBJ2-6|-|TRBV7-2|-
ASSLDRAGANVLT
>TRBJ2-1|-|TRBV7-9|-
ASSHKQGISSYNEQF
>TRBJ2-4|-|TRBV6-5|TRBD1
ASTYRGLAKNIQY
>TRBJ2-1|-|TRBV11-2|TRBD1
ASSLSRAGTGSNEQF
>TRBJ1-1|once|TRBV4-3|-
ASSQDEVTANMNTEAF